This passage covers 25 T cell receptor beta chains from one sample sequenced in a study of molecular identifiers for immune sequencing clone quantification. TCRdb redid the calling of the PCR reads with MiXCR, one entry per CDR3 protein. The data show around 86,000 distinct CDR3 sequences, roughly 20% seen once. Material for sequencing was naive CD8+ T cells from blood, with Jurkat cell RNA spiked in. Subset noted: FACS-sorted CD8+CD4-CCR7+CD45RA+ naive T cells. Receptor source: a human donor in good health. Some libraries in this study had Jurkat cell RNA spiked in.

This clonotype was observed a few times. An end of the junction differs from the germline gene, which may be a read error. V usage is TRBV12-3 or TRBV12-4 and J usage is TRBJ1-6; 7 bases align to TRBD1. The CDR3 length is 15 residues. CDR3 loop: CASSVTGALDSPPHF. The CDR3 DNA follows: TGTGCCAGCAGTGTTACAGGGGCTCTGGATTCACCCCCCCACTTT.

V usage is TRBV30 and J usage is TRBJ1-2; perhaps TRBD1 as D (5 bases). The CDR3 length is 13 residues. The germline V gene has CDR1 GTSNPN and CDR2 SVGIG (reference sequence). The ends were cut back, 0 bases at V and 6 bases at J, with 11 bases in the middle. The CDR3: CAWSVSGHDGYTF. CDR3 coding DNA: TGTGCCTGGAGTGTATCGGGGCATGATGGCTACACCTTC. The entire variable domain, with the rest obtained from reference TRBV30 and TRBJ1-2, is as follows: SQTIHQWPATLVQPVGSPLSLECTVEGTSNPNLYWYRQAAGRGLQLLFYSVGIGQISSEVPQNLSASRPQDRQFILSSKKLLLSDSGFYLCAWSVSGHDGYTFGSGTRLTVV.

CDR3 in amino acids: CATSPGLDTDTQYF. For the CDR3, the DNA is TGTGCCACCAGTCCGGGACTAGACACAGATACGCAGTATTTT. The V call is TRBV24-1, the J call TRBJ2-3, with 8 bases identical to TRBD2. CDR1 KGHDR and CDR2 SFDVKD come from the germline V gene. V shed 6 bases, J shed 2 bases, and the junction held 3 bases outside the gene matches. CDR3 length: 14 residues.

There are many counts of this clonotype. The rearrangement links TRBV9 to TRBJ2-3; D is undetermined. The CDR3 runs to 15 residues. Germline values: CDR1 SGDLS, CDR2 YYNGEE. The V and J ends lost 4 bases and 0 bases respectively, with 12 bases between them. This CDR3 reads CASSPPGVSTDTQYF. The CDR3 DNA follows: TGTGCCAGCAGCCCCCCCGGAGTTAGCACAGATACGCAGTATTTT.

In this sample, this clonotype turned up a few times. This chain connects TRBV7-9 to TRBJ2-5; 8 bases map to TRBD2. The V and J ends lost 3 bases and 2 bases, in that order; junction bases with no gene match: 8. Germline CDR1 reads SEHNR; CDR2 reads FQNEAQ (reference sequence). This CDR3 has 16 amino acids. CDR3 nucleotide sequence: TGTGCCAGCAGCTTGGAAAGCGGGGGTCGGCAAGAGACCCAGTACTTC. This gives the protein CASSLESGGRQETQYF.

This clonotype was detected many times. The rearrangement joins TRBV7-9 to TRBJ2-7, with D perhaps being TRBD1 or TRBD2 (5 bases each). V dropped 5 bases and J dropped 7 bases, with 18 bases sitting between them. The V gene's germline CDR1 is SEHNR and CDR2 FQNEAQ (reference sequence). This CDR3 spans 14 amino acids. The CDR3: CASSPYLGDGEQYF. DNA for the CDR3: TGTGCCAGCAGCCCCTATTTGGGGGATGGGGAGCAGTACTTC.

This clonotype was recorded many times. The rearrangement links TRBV4-2 to TRBJ2-1, with 7 bases fitting TRBD2. The V gene end was trimmed by 4 bases and the J gene end by 10 bases; junction bases not matched to a gene: 7. The V gene's germline CDR1 is LGHNA and CDR2 YNFKEQ. CDR3 size: 13 residues. CDR3 coding DNA: TGTGCCAGCAGCCCGGGACTACTTAACGAGCAGTTCTTC. This translates into CASSPGLLNEQFF.

Notes on this clonotype: A much bigger clone sits one base away, suggesting this may be a read error. The genes are TRBV4-1 and TRBJ1-5; 7 bases are a match to TRBD1. The CDR3 is 16 amino acids. Trimming removed 3 bases from V and 7 bases from J; junction bases left unmatched: 12. Germline CDR1 is MGHRA and CDR2 is YSYEKL. CDR3 nucleotide sequence: TGCGCCAGCAGCCAGGGGCCACAGGGGAGCGGACAGCCCCAGCATTTT. Protein sequence: CASSQGPQGSGQPQHF.

This clonotype was detected many times. In DNA form, the CDR3 reads TGTGCCAGCAGTTACTGGGACAAGAATCAGCCCCAGCATTTT. Translated: CASSYWDKNQPQHF. The V gene is TRBV6-2 or TRBV6-3, the J gene TRBJ1-5; D perhaps matches TRBD1 (6 bases). This CDR3 has 14 residues. V lost 1 base, J lost 4 bases, and 8 bases lay in between. Germline values: CDR1 MNHEY, CDR2 SVGEGT.

This clonotype was observed many times. The V and J genes are TRBV7-2 and TRBJ2-7; TRBD1 agrees at 9 bases. J gave up 3 bases and V 5 bases, and 8 bases lay outside the gene matches. The V gene's germline CDR1 is SGHTA and CDR2 FQGNSA. The CDR3 is 15 residues long. The CDR3, as DNA: TGTGCCAGCAGCCACCCGGGACAGGGCCTCTACGAGCAGTACTTC. Its translation: CASSHPGQGLYEQYF. The entire variable domain, with the rest obtained from reference TRBV7-2 and TRBJ2-7, is as follows: GAGVSQSPSNKVTEKGKDVELRCDPISGHTALYWYRQSLGQGLEFLIYFQGNSAPDKSGLPSDRFSAERTGGSVSTLTIQRTQQEDSAVYLCASSHPGQGLYEQYFGPGTRLTVT.

This clonotype was found many times. The CDR3 is CASSLGLLDEQYF. CDR3 DNA: TGTGCCAGCAGCCTAGGCCTCTTGGACGAGCAGTACTTC. The gene calls are TRBV27 and TRBJ2-7; D not resolved. Germline values: CDR1 MNHEY, CDR2 SMNVEV (reference sequence). V gave up 6 bases and J gave up 5 bases, with 14 bases separating them. The CDR3 length is 13 residues.

This clonotype was seen at least ten times. The chain is built from TRBV7-2 and TRBJ2-1; a possible D gene is TRBD1 (5 bases). The CDR3 contains 14 residues. Deletions cut 2 bases from V and 3 bases from J, with 8 bases between. Germline V gene lookup returns CDR1 SGHTA and CDR2 FQGNSA. The chain's CDR3 is CASSLRQLYNEQFF. The CDR3 region has the DNA TGTGCCAGCAGCTTAAGACAGCTCTACAATGAGCAGTTCTTC.

In this sample, this clonotype turned up a few times. This chain uses TRBV5-1 with TRBJ2-3; 14 bases align to TRBD2. Unmatched junction bases numbered 5, after V lost 0 bases and J lost 5 bases. This CDR3 region has 17 residues. Per the germline V gene, CDR1 is SGHRS and CDR2 is YFSETQ. CDR3 coding DNA: TGCGCCAGCAGCTTGGGATCCGGGACTAGCGGGGGAGATACGCAGTATTTT. It yields the protein CASSLGSGTSGGDTQYF.

This clonotype was picked up many times. This chain links TRBV10-3 with TRBJ2-1, with 8 nucleotides matching TRBD1. This CDR3 is built from 14 residues. Germline lookup yields CDR1 ENHRY and CDR2 SYGVKD. Germline trimming cut 2 bases from V and 9 bases from J; bases unmatched to any gene: 6. CDR3 bases: TGTGCCATCAGTGAGCCAGGACAGGGCGGTGAGCAGTTCTTC. This translates into CAISEPGQGGEQFF.

A word on this clonotype: A much more abundant neighbour one base away suggests this may be a read error. V usage is TRBV6-5 and J usage is TRBJ2-7, with D tentatively TRBD1 or TRBD2 (6 bases each). Germline CDR1 MNHEY, CDR2 SVGAGI. The length of the CDR3 is 13 residues. CDR3 bases: TGTGCCTGCAGTTACGCTAGGGGGGACGAGCAGTACTTC. Translating gives CACSYARGDEQYF.

This clonotype was counted ten times or more. The chain has TRBV6-6 and TRBJ2-3, with TRBD2 as a possible D gene (5 bases). The germline V and J ends were trimmed by 1 base and 3 bases, with 17 bases remaining between them. Germline V gene data show CDR1 as MNHNY and CDR2 as SVGAGI (reference sequence). The CDR3 covers 17 residues. The CDR3 here is CASSYYRTVTETDTQYF. DNA for the CDR3: TGTGCCAGCAGTTACTACCGGACTGTAACAGAGACAGATACGCAGTATTTT.

This clonotype has at least ten counts. The chain couples TRBV9 to TRBJ2-3; 7 bases line up with TRBD2. The CDR3 is made up of 15 amino acids. V lost 4 bases to trimming and J lost 6 bases; unmatched junction nucleotides: 11. Germline V lookup: CDR1 SGDLS, CDR2 YYNGEE. The CDR3 region has the DNA TGTGCCAGCAGCCCTAGCGGCCTAGTAGCCGATACGCAGTATTTT. This gives the protein CASSPSGLVADTQYF.

This clonotype was seen at least ten times. This chain uses TRBV4-1 with TRBJ2-1; the D gene is possibly TRBD1 (5 bases). Looked up from germline, CDR1 is MGHRA and CDR2 is YSYEKL. The V end lost 0 bases, the J end lost 15 bases, and 18 bases lay between the germline ends. This CDR3 has 14 residues. This CDR3 reads CASSQDRGRDHPFF. The CDR3 DNA reads TGCGCCAGCAGCCAAGATAGGGGCAGGGATCATCCGTTCTTC.

This clonotype was observed at least ten times. The V gene is TRBV7-9, the J gene TRBJ2-5, with D perhaps assigned TRBD1 or TRBD2 (5 bases each). The CDR3 runs to 14 residues. CDR1 SEHNR and CDR2 FQNEAQ come from the germline V gene (reference sequence). With 3 bases removed from V and 5 bases from J, the gap between germline ends came to 13 bases. The CDR3 spells CASSFPRGFETQYF. The CDR3 DNA is TGTGCCAGCAGCTTCCCGAGGGGTTTCGAGACCCAGTACTTC.

Of note for this clonotype: Relative to the germline gene, one junction end is altered; a read error may explain this. V gene TRBV7-9 combines with J gene TRBJ2-7, with 7 bases that match TRBD2. Germline V gives CDR1 SEHNR, CDR2 FQNEAQ (reference sequence). The CDR3 runs 16 residues. The CDR3 reads CASSSALGTGDYEQHF. CDR3 nucleotides: TGTGCCAGCAGCTCGGCCCTTGGGACGGGGGACTACGAGCAGCACTTC. Full variable domain (outside the CDR3, taken from reference TRBV7-9 and TRBJ2-7): DTGVSQNPRHKITKRGQNVTFRCDPISEHNRLYWYRQTLGQGPEFLTYFQNEAQLEKSRLLSDRFSAERPKGSFSTLEIQRTEQGDSAMYLCASSSALGTGDYEQHFGPGTRLTVT.

Note on this clonotype: Given a much more abundant clone one base away, this may be a read error. The chain joins TRBV19 to TRBJ2-3; TRBD2 matches at 10 bases. The CDR3 loop spans 16 amino acids. V dropped 5 bases and J dropped 0; count of bases not matched to a gene: 5. Per germline, CDR1 LNHDA and CDR2 SQIVND (reference sequence). The DNA for the CDR3 is TGTGCCAGTAGTGTCGAACTAGCGGGGAGCACAGATACGCAGTATTTT. It yields the protein CASSVELAGSTDTQYF.

This clonotype appeared many times. The chain has TRBV13 and TRBJ2-3, with 7 bases fitting TRBD2. There are 18 residues in the CDR3. V was clipped by 4 bases and J by 0 bases; unmatched bases: 13. Germline CDR1 PRHDT, CDR2 FYEKMQ (reference sequence). CDR3 sequence (DNA): TGTGCCAGCAGCTATGCGCTAGCGGAGTCCTCTAGCACAGATACGCAGTATTTT. The encoded protein is CASSYALAESSSTDTQYF.

The sample holds a few counts of this clonotype. This sequence may be a read error, since a much larger clone differs from it by one base. The chain uses TRBV19 and TRBJ2-7, with D possibly matching TRBD2 (6 bases). This CDR3 has 14 residues. Germline CDR1 LNHDA, CDR2 SQIVND (reference sequence). The CDR3 DNA reads TGTGCCGGTAGTATAAATAGCGGATCCTACGAGCAGTACTTC. Amino acids: CAGSINSGSYEQYF. Using reference TRBV19 and TRBJ2-7 for the parts outside the CDR3, the full variable domain is DGGITQSPKYLFRKEGQNVTLSCEQNLNHDAMYWYRQDPGQGLRLIYYSQIVNDFQKGDIAEGYSVSREKKESFPLTVTSAQKNPTAFYLCAGSINSGSYEQYFGPGTRLTVT.

Concerning this clonotype: A much larger clone lies one base from this, so it may be a read error. The CDR3 does not end in the conserved phenylalanine or tryptophan, so this is likely a read error. The chain combines TRBV6-5 with TRBJ2-7; D might be TRBD1 (6 bases). The germline V gene has CDR1 MNHEY and CDR2 SVGAGI. Trimming removed 5 bases from V and 5 bases from J, with 13 bases in between. This CDR3 has 13 amino acids. CDR3 sequence reads: CASSLPGQNEQYS. The CDR3 nucleotides are TGTGCCAGCAGTCTTCCGGGACAAAACGAGCAGTACTCC.

This clonotype has a count of ten or more. The chain is built from TRBV6-2 or TRBV6-3 and TRBJ1-1, with D uncertain. CDR1 is MNHEY and CDR2 is SVGEGT in the germline V gene. The germline V and J ends were trimmed by 2 bases and 3 bases, with 19 bases remaining between them. This CDR3 has 17 residues. CDR3 DNA sequence: TGTGCCAGCAGTTACAAGTTTGGATCGGTCGGGGACACTGAAGCTTTCTTT. Amino acid sequence: CASSYKFGSVGDTEAFF.